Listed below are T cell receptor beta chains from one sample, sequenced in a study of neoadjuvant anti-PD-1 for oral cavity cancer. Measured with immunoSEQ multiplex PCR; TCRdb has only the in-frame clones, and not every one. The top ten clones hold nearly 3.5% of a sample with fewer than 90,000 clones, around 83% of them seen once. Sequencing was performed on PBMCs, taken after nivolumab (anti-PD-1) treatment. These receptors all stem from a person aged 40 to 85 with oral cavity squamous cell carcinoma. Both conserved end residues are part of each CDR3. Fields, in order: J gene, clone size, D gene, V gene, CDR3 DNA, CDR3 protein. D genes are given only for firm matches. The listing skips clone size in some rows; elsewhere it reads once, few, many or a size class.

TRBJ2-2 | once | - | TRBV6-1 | TGTGCCAGCATCAGAACAGTGAACACCGGGGAGCTGTTTTTT | CASIRTVNTGELFF
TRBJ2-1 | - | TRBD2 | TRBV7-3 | TGTGCCAGCAGCTCCAGCGGGAACAACAATGAGCAGTTCTTC | CASSSSGNNNEQFF
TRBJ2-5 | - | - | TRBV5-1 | TGCGCCAGCAGACCCCCAGGCCTTCAAGAGACCCAGTACTTC | CASRPPGLQETQYF
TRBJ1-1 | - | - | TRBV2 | TGTGCCAGCAGTGAACCTGGGAACACTGAAGCTTTCTTT | CASSEPGNTEAFF
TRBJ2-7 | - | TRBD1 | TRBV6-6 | TGTGCCAGCAGATCCTCGGGGACAGGGGAGAGCGAGCAGTACTTC | CASRSSGTGESEQYF
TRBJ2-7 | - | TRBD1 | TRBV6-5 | TGTGCCAGCAGCCGAGGGAAGGGGGCCGGCAACGAGCAGTACTTC | CASSRGKGAGNEQYF
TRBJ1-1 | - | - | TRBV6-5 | TGTGCCAGCAGTTACTCCACCGACAGTCGTGCTTTCTTT | CASSYSTDSRAFF
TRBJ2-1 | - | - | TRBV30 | TGTGCCTGGAGTGTAGTCCCTAGCAGTGAGCAGTTCTTC | CAWSVVPSSEQFF
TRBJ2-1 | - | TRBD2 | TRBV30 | TGTGCCTGGAGTGTAAGCGGGAGCGGCAATGAGCAGTTCTTC | CAWSVSGSGNEQFF
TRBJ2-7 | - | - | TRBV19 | TGTGCCAGTAGTATCCAGACAGGAACTCCCTACGAGCAGTACTTC | CASSIQTGTPYEQYF
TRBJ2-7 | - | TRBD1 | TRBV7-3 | TGTGCCAGCAGCTTTGGGACAGGGAACGAGCAGTACTTC | CASSFGTGNEQYF
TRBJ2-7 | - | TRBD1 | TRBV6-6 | TGTGCCAGCAGTTACTCCGGGACAGTGACAGAGCAGTACTTC | CASSYSGTVTEQYF
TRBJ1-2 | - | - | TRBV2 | TGTGCCAGCAGTACCTTCCAGACAGCGGACTATGGCTACACCTTC | CASSTFQTADYGYTF
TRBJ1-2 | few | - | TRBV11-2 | TGTGCCAGCAGCCCCCAGAGCTATGGCTACACCTTC | CASSPQSYGYTF
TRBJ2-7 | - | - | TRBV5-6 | TGTGCCAGCAGCGGGGGACCGACCTTAACCTACGAGCAGTACTTC | CASSGGPTLTYEQYF
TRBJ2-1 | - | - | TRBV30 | TGTGCCTGGATCCCAGGAGACTCCTACAATGAGCAGTTCTTC | CAWIPGDSYNEQFF
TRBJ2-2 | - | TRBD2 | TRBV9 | TGTGCCAGCAGCGTAGCGGGAGGCGCCGGGGAGCTGTTTTTT | CASSVAGGAGELFF
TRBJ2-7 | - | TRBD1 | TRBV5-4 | TGTGCCAGCAGCTGGGGGACAGGTTACGAGCAGTACTTC | CASSWGTGYEQYF